The clone carrying this TCR beta chain was picked up many times. Its antigen remains unidentified. This entry comes from a study of glioma-infiltrating T cells. Study results and caveats: Gliomas, especially low-grade, showed above-expected tissue-blood divergence; non-neoplastic patients showed below. Only very few CDR3 sequences appeared in both tissue and blood.

The iRepertoire nested amplicon-rescue multiplex PCR amplified TCR alpha and beta CDR3s from RNA. Tissue mRNA or PBMC total RNA, roughly 100-400 ng, went into one-step reverse transcription and amplification. From the multiplex PCR reads, TCRdb called clonotypes with MiXCR, one entry per CDR3 protein. Of approximately 100,000 distinct CDR3 sequences in the sample, approximately 28% were seen once. CDR3 length: 12 amino acids. V lost 6 bases, J lost 2 bases, and 3 bases stayed unmatched. The germline CDR1 and CDR2 sequences are DFQATT and SNEGSKA (reference sequence). Material: glioma tissue, nonneoplastic brain tissue, or PBMCs (not recorded which). The receptor's source is a human donor with low-grade glioma or glioblastoma, undergoing nonglioma brain surgery, or in good health (not recorded which). The chain recombines TRBV20-1 with TRBJ1-2, with 7 bases identical to TRBD1. The CDR3 region is CSASTGNYGYTF. The CDR3 DNA is TGCAGTGCGTCGACAGGGAACTATGGCTACACCTTC.